A selection of T cell receptor beta chains follows, all from one sample in a study of identical twins. TCRdb reanalysed the 5' RACE reads using MiXCR and keeps one entry per CDR3 protein. The table lists roughly 630,000 distinct CDR3 sequences, about 7% of them singletons, with 1.5% to 2% in the top ten. These data are also associated with another study on yellow fever vaccine responses in identical twins.

The sequenced material came from PBMCs. The receptors stem from a woman younger than 30 in good health. CDR3s include the opening cysteine and the closing phenylalanine or tryptophan. D genes are given only for firm matches. Rows may omit the clone size; those that give it use once, few, many or a size class.

J gene,V gene,D gene,clone size,CDR3 DNA,CDR3 protein
TRBJ2-1,TRBV12-3/TRBV12-4,TRBD2,many,TGTGCCAGCCAACGGGAGGGGGTTTACAATGAGCAGTTCTTC,CASQREGVYNEQFF
TRBJ2-7,TRBV7-6,TRBD2,few,TGTGCCAGCAGCTTAGGAGCGGGAGGTAATGAGCAGTACTTC,CASSLGAGGNEQYF
TRBJ2-1,TRBV4-1,NA,NA,TGCGCCAGCAGCCAGTCACTAGCCGCTGAGCAGTTCTTC,CASSQSLAAEQFF
TRBJ1-6,TRBV28,TRBD1,NA,TGTGCCAGCAGGCCCACGACAGGGGGTTATTCACCCCTCCACTTT,CASRPTTGGYSPLHF
TRBJ2-1,TRBV27,NA,many,TGTGCCAGCAGTTTAGCTACGAGCTCCTACAATGAGCAGTTCTTC,CASSLATSSYNEQFF
TRBJ1-5,TRBV29-1,NA,many,TGCAGCGTTGGACAGAATAATCAGCCCCAGCATTTT,CSVGQNNQPQHF
TRBJ1-1,TRBV4-2,NA,NA,TGTGCCAGCAGCCAAGCGGGGGGCGCGGATGACTCTGAAGCTTTCTTT,CASSQAGGADDSEAFF
TRBJ2-3,TRBV27,NA,many,TGTGCCAGAAGGGGCCGCACAGATACGCAGTATTTT,CARRGRTDTQYF
TRBJ2-2,TRBV4-1,TRBD1,NA,TGCGCCAGCAGCTTTCGACAGGGTGCGGTCGGGGAGCTGTTTTTT,CASSFRQGAVGELFF
TRBJ1-2,TRBV28,NA,few,TGTGCCAGCAGTTTAGGACAGTTTAGTTATGGCTACACCTTC,CASSLGQFSYGYTF
TRBJ2-7,TRBV11-3,NA,NA,TGTGCCAGCAGCTCCCAATTTGGAGAGCAGTACTTC,CASSSQFGEQYF
TRBJ2-1,TRBV5-1,NA,many,TGCGCCAGCAGCTGGGCCGGGGACAATGAGCAGTTCTTC,CASSWAGDNEQFF
TRBJ2-4,TRBV4-2,TRBD1,NA,TGTGCCAGCAGCCAAGAGTGGACAGGGGACATAGCCAAAAACATTCAGTACTTC,CASSQEWTGDIAKNIQYF
TRBJ2-5,TRBV6-1,NA,NA,TGTGCCAGCAGTGAATTGGCAGCCAGGACTCAGGCCCTCCAAGAGACCCAGTACTTC,CASSELAARTQALQETQYF
TRBJ2-6,TRBV4-1,TRBD1,few,TGCGCCAGCAGTCGAATACCGGGACAGGAGGCTGGGGCCAACGTCCTGACTTTC,CASSRIPGQEAGANVLTF
TRBJ2-3,TRBV13,TRBD2,few,TGTGCCAGCAGCCCCCGCGGGTCGGGGGGGCTGGATACGCAGTATTTT,CASSPRGSGGLDTQYF
TRBJ1-1,TRBV6-4,NA,NA,TGTGCCAGCAGGCGGGGACACACGAACACTGAAGCTTTCTTT,CASRRGHTNTEAFF
TRBJ2-1,TRBV9,TRBD1,many,TGTGCCAGCAGCCCCCGGGACAGGGGTTATTCCTACAATGAGCAGTTCTTC,CASSPRDRGYSYNEQFF
TRBJ1-3,TRBV5-6,NA,NA,TGTGCCAGCAGCACCGGGGGCCCTGGAAACACCATATATTTT,CASSTGGPGNTIYF
TRBJ2-7,TRBV12-3/TRBV12-4,NA,many,TGTGCCAGCAGTTTCGGCAGTAGAGTTAGCGAGCAGTACTTC,CASSFGSRVSEQYF
TRBJ2-1,TRBV12-3/TRBV12-4,NA,NA,TGTGCCAGCAGGGAACAGGGCAGGCACAATGAGCAGTTCTTC,CASREQGRHNEQFF
TRBJ2-1,TRBV24-1,NA,few,TGTGCCACCAGTGAAGCGTACAATGAGCAGTTCTTC,CATSEAYNEQFF
TRBJ1-1,TRBV5-1,NA,many,TGCGCCAGCAGCTTGGATGCAGGAATGAACACTGAAGCTTTCTTT,CASSLDAGMNTEAFF
TRBJ2-7,TRBV7-6,NA,many,TGTGCCAGCAGCTTAGAAGGGGTTTTCCACGAGCAGTACTTC,CASSLEGVFHEQYF
TRBJ1-6,TRBV6-5,NA,NA,TGTGCCAGCAGTTACCGGGCGGGGAATTCACCCCTCCACTTT,CASSYRAGNSPLHF
TRBJ2-3,TRBV14,NA,many,TGTGCCAGCAGCCAAGCTACTAGCAGGGCACTGTATTTT,CASSQATSRALYF
TRBJ2-7,TRBV9,TRBD1,few,TGTGCCAGCAGCGTAGGGGGGGGGACAGGGTCCTACGAGCAGTACTTC,CASSVGGGTGSYEQYF
TRBJ1-4,TRBV20-1,TRBD1,NA,TGCAGTGCCCCTTTGGACAGGGAGAATGAAAAACTGTTTTTT,CSAPLDRENEKLFF
TRBJ2-1,TRBV7-9,TRBD1,many,TGTGCCAGCAGGGGGACAGTACACAATGAGCAGTTCTTC,CASRGTVHNEQFF
TRBJ1-4,TRBV7-2,NA,many,TGTGCCAGCAGCGTACAGAGCCGACCGGGGGAAAAACTGTTTTTT,CASSVQSRPGEKLFF
TRBJ2-3,TRBV12-3/TRBV12-4,TRBD2,few,TGTGCCAGCAGTCTAGCGGGAAAGGGGGGCACAGATACGCAGTATTTT,CASSLAGKGGTDTQYF
TRBJ1-1,TRBV29-1,NA,NA,TGCAGCGGTCGGAGATTCGGGGTCAACACTGAAGCTTTCTTT,CSGRRFGVNTEAFF
TRBJ2-7,TRBV3-1,NA,NA,TGTGCCAGCAGCCAGGCCACTAGGCTCTACGAGCAGTACTTC,CASSQATRLYEQYF